This is a list of T cell receptor gamma chains from one sample in a study of intestinal T cells in coeliac disease. TCRdb processed the multiplex PCR reads again with the CATT caller. Of about 650 gamma-chain clones listed, approximately 51% are singletons. The sequenced sample consisted of a duodenal biopsy. These receptors all stem from a human donor with celiac disease. Each CDR3 is given with its conserved first and last residue.

J gene | V gene | CDR3 protein
TRGJ1/TRGJ2 | TRGV2 | CAHLGGGANYYKKLF
TRGJ1/TRGJ2 | TRGV9 | CALWEVIKLF
TRGJP1 | TRGV8 | CATWVPLGWFKIF
TRGJ1/TRGJ2 | TRGV9 | CALWEGYYKKLF
TRGJ1/TRGJ2 | TRGV3 | CAPGTGYYKKLF
TRGJP | TRGV9 | CALWEAYKELGKKIKVF
TRGJP2 | TRGV2 | CATWDGAGGSGDWIKTF
TRGJP2 | TRGV2 | CATWDGEGGYSSDWIKTF
TRGJ1/TRGJ2 | TRGV3 | CATWDRRGKLF
TRGJ1/TRGJ2 | TRGV3 | CATWDYRYKKLF
TRGJP2 | TRGV8 | CAPGLYTPYSSDWIKTF
TRGJ1/TRGJ2 | TRGV9 | CACGRCAIKAYYKKLF
TRGJP1 | TRGV10 | CAACGPTTGSFKIF
TRGJP2 | TRGV8 | CATLGLLPLGDWIKTF
TRGJ1/TRGJ2 | TRGV8 | CATRPYRGGVIINKKLF
TRGJ1/TRGJ2 | TRGV10 | CAAWGSGYKKLF
TRGJP2 | TRGV2 | CAPGTATRWVDWIKTF
TRGJ1/TRGJ2 | TRGV9 | CALVGGGYKKLF
TRGJ1/TRGJ2 | TRGV8 | CATWDPSKKLF
TRGJ1/TRGJ2 | TRGV2 | CATWDGALGYKKLF
TRGJ1/TRGJ2 | TRGV2 | CANLGSNYYKKLF
TRGJ1/TRGJ2 | TRGV9 | CALWEVQDYYKKLF
TRGJP1 | TRGV3 | CATWDRISTGWFKIF
TRGJ1/TRGJ2 | TRGV2 | CATWDDYYKKLF
TRGJP1 | TRGV10 | CAAFTGWFKIF
TRGJ1/TRGJ2 | TRGV9 | CALWEVSMNYYKKLF
TRGJ1/TRGJ2 | TRGV10 | CAALPGLYYKKLF
TRGJP1 | TRGV8 | CATWDRPGGWFKIF
TRGJ1/TRGJ2 | TRGV2 | CATWDGAKKLF
TRGJP2 | TRGV3 | CAHLGHPDWIKTF
TRGJP1 | TRGV4 | CATWDGYTTGWFKIF
TRGJ1/TRGJ2 | TRGV8 | CATRDPAPIFITKKLF
TRGJ1/TRGJ2 | TRGV2 | CAHLTRDYKKLF
TRGJ1/TRGJ2 | TRGV3 | CATWDRLSLRYKKLF
TRGJ1/TRGJ2 | TRGV4 | CATWDGSWNYKKLF
TRGJP2 | TRGV2 | CATWDGLVNWIKTF
TRGJ1/TRGJ2 | TRGV2 | CATWCPRGYYKKLF